The present entry profiles one TCR beta chain with its context. The target antigen is unknown. The sample comes from a study of OX40 agonist ivuxolimab in advanced cancers. For the study at large: Patients' therapy was ivuxolimab, an antibody that acts as an agonist of OX40 (CD134). Three patients, one with hepatocellular carcinoma and two with cutaneous melanoma, responded partially. Notes on the study in general: Low normalized clonal expansion also occurred in some nonresponding patients. Blood T cells, both CD4+ and CD8+, expanded clonally by week 6 at 0.1 to 3.0 mg/kg.

The length of the CDR3 is 13 residues. Germline V lookup: CDR1 SGHNT, CDR2 YENEEA. Trimming pared 3 bases from V and 10 bases from J, leaving 15 bases between. The protocol was immunoSEQ multiplex PCR, while the TCRdb copy is restricted to in-frame clones and leaves out a portion. The sample records more than 60,000 clones, around 81% being singletons. The genes are TRBV11-3 and TRBJ2-5, with D possibly being TRBD1 or TRBD2 (5 bases each). This TCR was sampled from an adult with an advanced solid tumor such as melanoma, head and neck, liver or kidney cancer. The source was CD4+ or CD8+ T cells sorted from blood, collected in a trial of the OX40 agonist ivuxolimab. CDR3 bases: TGTGCCAGCAGCTTGGGGACCACCGGTGGCCAGTACTTC. Translated: CASSLGTTGGQYF.